This TCR beta chain was observed in a study of T cell repertoires in cytomegalovirus infection. TCRdb reprocessed the reads via MiXCR and lists one record per CDR3 protein. The table lists some 900,000 distinct CDR3 sequences, approximately 29% of them singletons, with around an eighth in the top ten. To note about this clonotype: The antigen is unknown.

The sequences come from cultured CD8+ T cells from PBMCs, collected from culture after CMV antigen stimulation. The sequence was collected from a human donor in good health (CMV status not recorded). Some clones in this sample may be carry-over from other donors' samples.

The CDR3 region has the DNA TGCGCCAGCAGCCAAGAATGGGAGGGGACGGACTATGGCTACACCTTC. Translating gives CASSQEWEGTDYGYTF. J is TRBJ1-2 and V is TRBV4-3, with TRBD1 as a possible D gene (5 bases). Germline values: CDR1 LGHNA, CDR2 YSLEER. The CDR3 has 16 amino acids. With 0 bases removed from V and 3 bases from J, the gap between germline ends came to 14 bases.